Following are 21 T cell receptor beta chains from one sample sequenced in a study of blood T cell repertoires in COVID-19. TCRdb's copy holds only in-frame clones and misses some; the assay was immunoSEQ multiplex PCR. This table holds 200,000 or so clones, around 80% found once. Material for sequencing was peripheral blood. All receptors come from a human donor with acute or convalescent COVID-19. The donor label of this sample is uncertain.

This clone was seen only once. V gene TRBV5-4 combines with J gene TRBJ1-3, with D perhaps matching TRBD1 (5 bases). CDR3 length: 15 amino acids. CDR1 is SGHNT, CDR2 YYREEE, per germline (reference sequence). V shed 4 bases and J shed 3 bases, with 14 bases lying between them. The CDR3 DNA is TGTGCCAGCAGCCGCGGGACGACCGATGGAAACACCATATATTTT. Translating it yields CASSRGTTDGNTIYF.

There are a few counts of this clone. J is TRBJ2-2 and V is TRBV6-5, with 13 bases identical to TRBD2. The germline V gene has CDR1 MNHEY and CDR2 SVGAGI. The V gene end was trimmed by 0 bases and the J gene end by 6 bases; junction bases not matched to a gene: 1. This CDR3 is 16 amino acids long. CDR3: CASSYSTSGRAGELFF. The DNA of the CDR3 is TGTGCCAGCAGTTACTCAACTAGCGGGAGGGCCGGGGAGCTGTTTTTT.

The chain employs TRBV27 and TRBJ2-7; a weak D match, TRBD2 (7 bases). The V end lost 3 bases, the J end lost 4 bases, and 19 bases lay between the germline ends. The CDR3 contains 16 residues. Germline lookup yields CDR1 MNHEY and CDR2 SMNVEV (reference sequence). The CDR3 sequence is CASSLLRGRALYEQYF. The CDR3 DNA is TGTGCCAGCAGTTTGTTAAGGGGGAGGGCCCTTTACGAGCAGTACTTC.

CDR3 in amino acids: CASSKWEDTEAFF. CDR3 nucleotide sequence: TGTGCCAGCAGCAAGTGGGAGGACACTGAAGCTTTCTTT. The rearrangement links TRBV12-3 or TRBV12-4 to TRBJ1-1; D uncertain. The CDR3 spans 13 residues. V lost 6 bases and J 3 bases, leaving 11 bases between the germline ends.

The rearrangement joins TRBV5-1 to TRBJ2-1, with TRBD1 matching over 7 bases. V lost 0 bases, J lost 3 bases, and 0 bases stayed unmatched. The germline CDR1 and CDR2 sequences are SGHRS and YFSETQ. The CDR3 is 14 residues long. The CDR3 DNA sequence: TGCGCCAGCAGCTTGGGACAGGGCTACAATGAGCAGTTCTTC. This codes for CASSLGQGYNEQFF.

V is TRBV18 and J is TRBJ2-3; a possible D gene is TRBD1 (6 bases). The CDR3 length is 16 residues. CDR1 is KGHSH and CDR2 is LQKENI in the germline V gene. Trimming shortened V by 0 bases and J by 1 base, and 11 bases separated the two germline ends. The CDR3 protein is CASSPPGAVGTDTQYF. The DNA of the CDR3 is TGTGCCAGCTCACCACCGGGGGCAGTGGGCACAGATACGCAGTATTTT.

The chain employs TRBV7-2 and TRBJ2-3, with TRBD2 identical over 9 bases. J lost 2 bases, V lost 5 bases, and 11 bases had no gene match. CDR1 is SGHTA, CDR2 FQGNSA, per germline. The CDR3 has 17 residues. The CDR3 loop reads CASSERFSGGYTDTQYF. For the CDR3, the DNA is TGTGCCAGCAGCGAACGGTTTAGCGGGGGCTACACAGATACGCAGTATTTT.

This chain joins TRBV29-1 and TRBJ1-5, with D maybe TRBD1 (5 bases). Trimming cost V 4 bases and J 6 bases, with 13 bases left between them. CDR1 is SQVTM, CDR2 ANQGSEA, per germline. This CDR3 region has 13 residues. The CDR3 DNA is TGCAGCGTTGTGGAGGGGATGGGTCAGCCCCAGCATTTT. Residues: CSVVEGMGQPQHF.

The chain recombines TRBV29-1 with TRBJ2-3, with TRBD1 as a possible D gene (5 bases). The V end was cut by 4 bases, the J end by 7 bases, with 12 bases between. Looked up from germline, CDR1 is SQVTM and CDR2 is ANQGSEA. CDR3 length: 12 residues. CDR3 residues: CSVGRALNTQYF. The DNA for the CDR3 is TGCAGCGTTGGCAGGGCGCTCAATACGCAGTATTTT.

Only one count was recorded for this clone. The chain uses TRBV2 and TRBJ1-6; TRBD1 might be the D (6 bases). This CDR3 comprises 16 residues. Per germline, CDR1 SNHLY and CDR2 FYNNEI. V lost 6 bases and J lost 5, with 17 bases in between. The CDR3 DNA reads TGTGCCAGCAGCTCTCCCTTGGACAGAGATAATTCACCCCTCCACTTT. Residues: CASSSPLDRDNSPLHF.

This clone is a singleton in its sample. The chain recombines TRBV21-1 with TRBJ2-7; whether TRBD2, the table's D call, matches the DNA was not checked. TRBV21-1 is labeled a pseudogene. This CDR3 comprises 17 residues. CDR3 sequence (DNA): TGTGCCAGCAGCGAGTTTGGACGTAGCGGGACTACCTACGAGCAGTACTTC. Protein product: CASSEFGRSGTTYEQYF.

V and J are TRBV10-1 and TRBJ1-2, with D tentatively TRBD1 (5 bases). Germline values: CDR1 WNHNN, CDR2 SYGVQD (reference sequence). This CDR3 is built from 15 residues. Trimming removed 9 bases from V and 6 bases from J, with 23 bases in between. CDR3 DNA sequence: TGCGCCAGGGACATCCCCATGAGCCAGCGAAATGGCTACACCTTC. Amino acid sequence: CARDIPMSQRNGYTF.

V is TRBV5-1 and J is TRBJ1-4; D gene unclear. The CDR3 has 15 residues. Germline assignment: CDR1 SGHRS and CDR2 YFSETQ. The V end was cut by 7 bases, the J end by 3 bases, with 16 bases between. The CDR3 is CASGPGGSPNEKLFF. The CDR3 region has the DNA TGCGCCAGCGGACCCGGAGGGAGCCCTAATGAAAAACTGTTTTTT.

The chain joins TRBV5-5 to TRBJ2-5, with unresolved D. V lost 0 bases to trimming and J lost 5 bases, with 14 bases between them. Germline V lookup: CDR1 SGHKS, CDR2 YYEKEE (reference sequence). The CDR3 consists of 15 residues. The CDR3 DNA reads as TGTGCCAGCAGCTTGGACGCTAGAGAGTGGGAGACCCAGTACTTC. Encoded protein: CASSLDAREWETQYF. Based on the CDR3 plus reference TRBV5-5 and TRBJ2-5, the full variable domain is DAGVTQSPTHLIKTRGQQVTLRCSPISGHKSVSWYQQVLGQGPQFIFQYYEKEERGRGNFPDRFSARQFPNYSSELNVNALLLGDSALYLCASSLDAREWETQYFGPGTRLLVL.

J is TRBJ1-1 and V is TRBV12-3 or TRBV12-4; D unresolved. This CDR3 is 13 amino acids long. The V end was cut by 7 bases, the J end by 7 bases, with 16 bases between. CDR3 protein: CASTKEGLGEAFF. DNA for the CDR3: TGTGCCAGCACTAAGGAGGGTCTGGGTGAAGCTTTCTTT.

The rearrangement joins TRBV28 to TRBJ1-4; 9 bases are a match to TRBD1. The CDR3 contains 14 residues. With 6 bases clipped from V and 7 bases from J, the junction kept 6 bases outside the gene matches. Germline V lookup: CDR1 MDHEN, CDR2 SYDVKM. CDR3: CASSNRGPVEKLFF. CDR3 DNA: TGTGCCAGCAGCAACAGGGGGCCCGTTGAAAAACTGTTTTTT. The entire variable domain, with the rest obtained from reference TRBV28 and TRBJ1-4, is as follows: DVKVTQSSRYLVKRTGEKVFLECVQDMDHENMFWYRQDPGLGLRLIYFSYDVKMKEKGDIPEGYSVSREKKERFSLILESASTNQTSMYLCASSNRGPVEKLFFGSGTQLSVL.

The CDR3 region is CASSFSSGAYEQYF. As DNA, the CDR3 is TGTGCCAGCAGCTTCTCCAGCGGGGCCTACGAGCAGTACTTC. The chain recombines TRBV7-2 with TRBJ2-7, with 7 bases fitting TRBD2. The CDR3 spans 14 residues. V trimming: 3 bases; J trimming: 2 bases; junction bases outside the gene matches: 4. Germline CDR1 and CDR2: SGHTA and FQGNSA.

The table lists this clone with a count of one. The CDR3 loop is CASSFRTSGTNTGELFF. The CDR3 DNA reads as TGCGCCAGCAGCTTTCGGACTAGCGGCACGAACACCGGGGAGCTGTTTTTT. The chain couples TRBV5-1 to TRBJ2-2, with 10 bases aligning to TRBD2. This CDR3 is built from 17 residues. Germline V gene lookup returns CDR1 SGHRS and CDR2 YFSETQ. Trimming at V came to 2 bases and at J to 0 bases, leaving 4 bases not matched to a gene.

Details on this clone: This CDR3 is also generated by other DNA sequences in the sample. The chain combines TRBV5-1 with TRBJ2-7; 11 nucleotides align to TRBD1. This CDR3 comprises 14 residues. After removal of 4 bases from V and 2 bases from J, the junction contained 2 bases not matched to a gene. CDR1 is SGHRS, CDR2 YFSETQ, per germline. CDR3 sequence reads: CASSPGQGAYEQYF. DNA of the CDR3: TGCGCCAGCAGCCCGGGACAGGGGGCCTACGAGCAGTACTTC.

This chain connects TRBV6-5 to TRBJ1-2; 9 bases line up with TRBD1. The CDR3 consists of 14 residues. The trim removed 4 bases at V and 5 bases at J, leaving 5 bases unmatched. The germline V gene encodes CDR1 MNHEY and CDR2 SVGAGI. CDR3 region: CASSFRDRDYGYTF. The CDR3 bases are TGTGCCAGCAGTTTCCGGGACAGGGATTATGGCTACACCTTC.

The rearrangement uses TRBV7-2 and TRBJ2-3; 8 bases agree with TRBD2. Germline CDR1 reads SGHTA; CDR2 reads FQGNSA. The junction had 9 bases not matched to a gene; V was cut back by 2 bases and J by 2 bases. The length of the CDR3 is 17 residues. The CDR3 region has the DNA TGTGCCAGCAGCTTAAGTGCCGGCGGGAGGTACACAGATACGCAGTATTTT. Its translation: CASSLSAGGRYTDTQYF.